Detailed here is one T cell receptor (beta chain). These data are taken from a study of blood T cells in healthy people across ages. For the second PCR, which ran for 7 to 11 cycles, a sample-barcoded 5' primer and a J-beta primer mix were used. TCRdb used MiXCR to reprocess the 5' RACE reads, holding one entry per CDR3 protein. The data hold hundreds of thousands of distinct CDR3 sequences, with around two fifths observed a single time. The V gene's germline CDR1 is DFQATT and CDR2 SNEGSKA (reference sequence). After removal of 2 bases from V and 0 bases from J, the junction contained 6 bases not matched to a gene. This CDR3 region has 15 residues.

The clonotype was recovered from a man between 60 and 75 years old in good health. This rearrangement joins TRBV20-1 to TRBJ2-7, with TRBD2 identical over 8 bases. The sample taken for sequencing was blood. The CDR3 coding sequence is TGCAGTGCTAGACCCGGGACTAGTCCCTCCTACGAGCAGTACTTC. Protein: CSARPGTSPSYEQYF.